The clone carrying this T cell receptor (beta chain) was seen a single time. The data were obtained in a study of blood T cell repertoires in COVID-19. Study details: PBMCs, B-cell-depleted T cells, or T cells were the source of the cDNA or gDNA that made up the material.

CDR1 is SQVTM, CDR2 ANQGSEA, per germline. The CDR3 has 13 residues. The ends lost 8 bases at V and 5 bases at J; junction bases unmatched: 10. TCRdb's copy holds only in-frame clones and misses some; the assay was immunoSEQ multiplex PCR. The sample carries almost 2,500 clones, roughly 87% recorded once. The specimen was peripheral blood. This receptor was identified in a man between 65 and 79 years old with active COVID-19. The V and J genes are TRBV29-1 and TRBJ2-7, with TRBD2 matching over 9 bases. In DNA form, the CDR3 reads TGCAGCACCGGGACTAGCTGGGACAACGAGCAGTACTTC. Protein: CSTGTSWDNEQYF.